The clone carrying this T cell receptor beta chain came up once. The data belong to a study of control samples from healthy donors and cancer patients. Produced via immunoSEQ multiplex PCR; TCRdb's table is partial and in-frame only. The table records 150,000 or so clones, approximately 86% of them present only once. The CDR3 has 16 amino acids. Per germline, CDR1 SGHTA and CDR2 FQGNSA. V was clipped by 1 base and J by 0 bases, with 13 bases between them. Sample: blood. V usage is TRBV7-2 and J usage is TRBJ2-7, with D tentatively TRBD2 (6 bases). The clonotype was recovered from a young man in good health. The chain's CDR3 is CASSLVGGPSSYEQYF. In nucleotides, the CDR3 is TGTGCCAGCAGCTTAGTGGGGGGTCCGAGCTCCTACGAGCAGTACTTC.